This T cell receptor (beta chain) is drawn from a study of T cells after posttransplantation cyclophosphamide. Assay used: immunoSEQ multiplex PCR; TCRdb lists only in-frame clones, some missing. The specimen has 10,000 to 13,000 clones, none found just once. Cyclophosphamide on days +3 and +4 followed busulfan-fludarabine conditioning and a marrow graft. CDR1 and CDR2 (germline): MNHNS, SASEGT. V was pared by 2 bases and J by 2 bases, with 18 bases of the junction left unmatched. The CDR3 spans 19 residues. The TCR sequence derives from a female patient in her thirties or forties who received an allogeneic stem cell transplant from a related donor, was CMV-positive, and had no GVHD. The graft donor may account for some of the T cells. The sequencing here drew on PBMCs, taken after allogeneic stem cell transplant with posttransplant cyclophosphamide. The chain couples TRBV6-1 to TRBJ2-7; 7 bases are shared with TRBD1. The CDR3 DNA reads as TGTGCCAGCAGTGAACGGTTTTTAGTAGTGGGACAGCCTCCCTACGAGCAGTACTTC. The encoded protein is CASSERFLVVGQPPYEQYF.